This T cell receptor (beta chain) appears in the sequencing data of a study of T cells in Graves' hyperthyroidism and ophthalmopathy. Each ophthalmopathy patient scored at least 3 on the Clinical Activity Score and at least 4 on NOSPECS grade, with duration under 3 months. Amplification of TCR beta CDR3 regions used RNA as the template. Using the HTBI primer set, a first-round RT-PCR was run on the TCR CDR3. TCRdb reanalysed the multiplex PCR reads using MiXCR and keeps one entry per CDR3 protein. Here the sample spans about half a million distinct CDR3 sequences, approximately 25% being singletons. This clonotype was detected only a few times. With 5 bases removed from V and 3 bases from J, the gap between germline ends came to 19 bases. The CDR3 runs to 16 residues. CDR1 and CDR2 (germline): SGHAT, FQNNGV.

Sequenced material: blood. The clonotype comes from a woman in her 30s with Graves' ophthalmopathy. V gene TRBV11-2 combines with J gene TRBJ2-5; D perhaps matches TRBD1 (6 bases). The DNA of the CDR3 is TGTGCCAGCAGCCTAGTCTGGGCAGGGGAGAAAGAGACCCAGTACTTC. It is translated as CASSLVWAGEKETQYF.